The clone carrying this TCR beta chain was observed a handful of times. The antigen remains undetermined. The sample belongs to a study of blood T cells in healthy people across ages. With a J-beta primer mix and a sample-barcoded 5' primer, a second PCR ran about 7 to 12 cycles. Paired-end reads containing CDR3 totaled no fewer than 2.5 million for each sample. From the 5' RACE reads, TCRdb called clonotypes with MiXCR, one entry per CDR3 protein. The sample records roughly 1.5 million distinct CDR3 sequences, around 40% being singletons. Whole-study findings and limits: Relative to aged donors, long-lived donors carried more naive CD4+ cells and displayed higher diversity. Diversity estimates drawn from one million T cells were deemed underestimates.

The V gene's germline CDR1 is DFQATT and CDR2 SNEGSKA (reference sequence). Trimming cost V 6 bases and J 11 bases, with 22 bases left between them. The CDR3 is 13 residues long. The sample providers were healthy Caucasian people from Russia, aged roughly 6 to 95. This receptor was taken from a young woman in good health. V usage is TRBV20-1 and J usage is TRBJ1-1; D possibly corresponds to TRBD1 (5 bases). The specimen was blood. The CDR3 nucleotides are TGCAGTGCCGACCCCCGGGACCGAGGCCTGGCTTTCTTT. Protein sequence: CSADPRDRGLAFF.